This T cell receptor beta chain was captured by sequencing in a study of shared clonotypes between healthy human individuals. Study findings and constraints: Some clonotypes were shared by all four sorted-subset donors, while others were not shared. The non-shared ones had lower generation probabilities than the shared ones.

Positive CCR7 selection of CD45RO-negative cells yielded the naive CD8 cells, and terminally differentiated effector memory CD45RA+ cells were excluded. Data came from immunoSEQ multiplex PCR; TCRdb stores just in-frame clones and leaves some out. The sample lists about 650,000 clones; less than 97% were seen once. Germline lookup yields CDR1 MNHEY and CDR2 SMNVEV (reference sequence). V shed 6 bases and J shed 6 bases, with 15 bases lying between them. CDR3 length equals 14 residues. Remarks on this clone: Its antigen remains unknown.

The sequenced material came from naive CD8+ T cells sorted from blood. The sequence was collected from a woman in her 30s in good health. This chain joins TRBV27 and TRBJ1-5, with D tentatively TRBD1 (6 bases). This CDR3 is CASSQDRYFQPQHF. The DNA for the CDR3 is TGTGCCAGCAGCCAAGACAGGTATTTTCAGCCCCAGCATTTT.